This passage covers 20 T cell receptor beta chains from one sample sequenced in a study of patients and donors after allogeneic stem cell transplantation. TCRdb fed the RT-PCR reads into MiXCR, producing one record per CDR3 protein. The repertoire holds 900,000 to 1,000,000 distinct CDR3 sequences, roughly 17% seen once, with 6% in the top ten. What was sequenced was blood, either unsorted or a sorted T cell fraction (not recorded which). These receptors were collected from a human donor who was either an allogeneic HSCT recipient or a stem cell or donor lymphocyte infusion donor (not recorded which). It is not recorded whose cells these are; they may come from a transplant donor.

This clonotype has just a few counts. This chain joins TRBV12-3 or TRBV12-4 and TRBJ2-7; D call uncertain. Trimming left V 7 bases short and J 0 bases short, with 10 bases between. The CDR3 has 13 residues. CDR3 residues: CASTKTNSYEQYF. For the CDR3, the DNA is TGTGCCAGCACCAAGACAAACTCCTACGAGCAGTACTTC.

This clonotype was detected many times. The chain carries TRBV12-3 or TRBV12-4 and TRBJ2-7; 12 bases match TRBD2. Losses at the gene ends were 4 bases for V and 5 bases for J; bases not matched to a gene: 6. The CDR3 spans 15 residues. CDR3 loop: CASSSLTSGGNEQYF. Written as DNA, the CDR3 is TGTGCCAGCAGTTCGTTGACTAGCGGGGGAAACGAGCAGTACTTC.

The V call is TRBV18, the J call TRBJ2-3, with D perhaps matching TRBD2 (6 bases). CDR1 KGHSH and CDR2 LQKENI come from the germline V gene. Trimming stripped 0 bases from V and 3 bases from J, with 10 bases between. CDR3 length: 15 amino acids. CDR3 residues: CASSPPELATDTQYF. CDR3 nucleotides: TGTGCCAGCTCACCACCGGAACTAGCAACAGATACGCAGTATTTT. The full variable domain, its missing parts supplied by reference TRBV18 and TRBJ2-3, is NAGVMQNPRHLVRRRGQEARLRCSPMKGHSHVYWYRQLPEEGLKFMVYLQKENIIDESGMPKERFSAEFPKEGPSILRIQQVVRGDSAAYFCASSPPELATDTQYFGPGTRLTVL.

For the CDR3, the DNA is TGTGCCAGCTTGCCCAGAAGGGAATTGGCCTACGAGCAGTACTTC. Translation gives CASLPRRELAYEQYF. The V call is TRBV2, the J call TRBJ2-7, with D hard to call. The CDR3 is made up of 15 amino acids. V lost 8 bases to trimming and J lost 2 bases, with 19 bases between them. In germline, CDR1 is SNHLY, CDR2 FYNNEI.

The chain recombines TRBV7-9 with TRBJ2-7; either TRBD1 or TRBD2 may supply D (6 bases each). V was clipped by 1 base and J by 4 bases, with 20 bases between them. The CDR3 has 17 amino acids. The germline CDR1 and CDR2 sequences are SEHNR and FQNEAQ (reference sequence). Here the CDR3 DNA reads TGTGCCAGCAGCTTAGGAATCGGGCAGGGGAGGAATTACGAGCAGTACTTC. Translation gives CASSLGIGQGRNYEQYF.

The chain links TRBV7-9 to TRBJ2-7, with a tentative D call TRBD1 (6 bases). Germline CDR1 reads SEHNR; CDR2 reads FQNEAQ (reference sequence). The CDR3 is 15 amino acids. V was trimmed by 0 bases and J by 0 bases, leaving 9 bases between them. As DNA, the CDR3 is TGTGCCAGCAGCTTAGCTCCGGGACACTCCTACGAGCAGTACTTC. Residues: CASSLAPGHSYEQYF. The full variable domain, completed using reference TRBV7-9 and TRBJ2-7, is DTGVSQNPRHKITKRGQNVTFRCDPISEHNRLYWYRQTLGQGPEFLTYFQNEAQLEKSRLLSDRFSAERPKGSFSTLEIQRTEQGDSAMYLCASSLAPGHSYEQYFGPGTRLTVT.

This clonotype was detected only a few times. The CDR3 region has the DNA TGTGCCAGCAGGAGGCTAGCGGGAGGGAATGAGCAGTTCTTC. It codes for CASRRLAGGNEQFF. The genes are TRBV6-1 and TRBJ2-1; 12 bases align to TRBD2. CDR3 length equals 14 residues. Germline V gives CDR1 MNHNS, CDR2 SASEGT. Trimming removed 6 bases from V and 7 bases from J; junction bases left unmatched: 4.

There are a few counts of this clonotype. The V gene is TRBV12-3 or TRBV12-4, the J gene TRBJ1-1; D may be TRBD1 (6 bases). V was shortened by 7 bases and J by 1 base, with 16 bases between the two germline ends. CDR3 length: 15 amino acids. DNA of the CDR3: TGTGCCAGCACCCTACCAGACAGGCGGAACACTGAAGCTTTCTTT. Translated: CASTLPDRRNTEAFF.

The DNA for the CDR3 is TGTGCCAGCAGCTGGGGGATAGAAGAGAAAGAGACCCAGTACTTC. Residues: CASSWGIEEKETQYF. The chain employs TRBV5-6 and TRBJ2-5; D might be TRBD1 or TRBD2, each matching 5 bases. The CDR3 consists of 15 residues. V was cut by 3 bases and J by 3 bases, with 15 bases left in between. Germline CDR1 SGHDT, CDR2 YYEEEE.

The chain employs TRBV6-1 and TRBJ2-1; possibly TRBD2 for D (5 bases). Germline V CDR1 and CDR2: MNHNS, SASEGT. The CDR3 contains 13 residues. Trimming took 6 bases from V and 6 from J, leaving 12 bases between them. CDR3 sequence: CASSERAGNEQFF. The CDR3 DNA is TGTGCCAGCAGCGAGAGGGCCGGCAATGAGCAGTTCTTC.

The chain joins TRBV15 to TRBJ1-5, with a possible D match to TRBD1 (5 bases). There are 15 residues in the CDR3. V lost 0 bases and J 5 bases, leaving 11 bases between the germline ends. The V gene's germline CDR1 is LNHNV and CDR2 YYDKDF (reference sequence). As DNA, the CDR3 is TGTGCCACCAGCAGAGATGAGCAGGGTTATCAGCCCCAGCATTTT. Its protein is CATSRDEQGYQPQHF.

This clonotype was seen a handful of times. The chain carries TRBV9 and TRBJ2-7; 11 bases are a match to TRBD1. V trimming: 0 bases; J trimming: 5 bases; junction bases outside the gene matches: 1. CDR3 length: 14 residues. The germline V gene encodes CDR1 SGDLS and CDR2 YYNGEE. The chain's CDR3 is CASSVEGQGDEQYF. The CDR3 nucleotides are TGTGCCAGCAGCGTAGAGGGACAGGGGGACGAGCAGTACTTC. Full variable domain (rest looked up from reference TRBV9 and TRBJ2-7): DSGVTQTPKHLITATGQRVTLRCSPRSGDLSVYWYQQSLDQGLQFLIQYYNGEERAKGNILERFSAQQFPDLHSELNLSSLELGDSALYFCASSVEGQGDEQYFGPGTRLTVT.

This clonotype was seen a few times. The chain couples TRBV5-1 to TRBJ1-3, with 10 positions matching TRBD1. The CDR3 is made up of 16 amino acids. Germline V gene data show CDR1 as SGHRS and CDR2 as YFSETQ. The trim removed 0 bases at V and 2 bases at J, leaving 2 bases unmatched. This CDR3 is CASSLVGQGAGNTIYF. In DNA form, the CDR3 reads TGCGCCAGCAGCTTGGTAGGACAGGGGGCTGGAAACACCATATATTTT.

This clonotype was seen a few times. The rearrangement links TRBV11-2 to TRBJ2-1, with 12 bases lining up with TRBD2. Unmatched junction bases numbered 13, after V lost 2 bases and J lost 2 bases. CDR3 length equals 20 residues. In germline, CDR1 is SGHAT, CDR2 FQNNGV. Written as DNA, the CDR3 is TGTGCCAGCAGCTTATATTCTTGGCTAGCGGGGGGGGTCACCTACAATGAGCAGTTCTTC. This encodes CASSLYSWLAGGVTYNEQFF.

This clonotype appeared a few times. This chain joins TRBV4-2 and TRBJ1-6, with D possibly being TRBD1 (6 bases). Germline CDR1 is LGHNA and CDR2 is YNFKEQ. CDR3 size: 16 residues. Trimming pared 0 bases from V and 6 bases from J, leaving 12 bases between. In DNA form, the CDR3 reads TGTGCCAGCAGCCAAGATCCTTTCAGGGGTAATTCACCCCTCCACTTT. It translates to CASSQDPFRGNSPLHF.

This clonotype has ten or more counts. CDR3 loop: CASSGGGDSPLHF. CDR3 DNA sequence: TGTGCCAGCAGCGGAGGAGGGGATTCACCCCTCCACTTT. The chain employs TRBV9 and TRBJ1-6; TRBD1 is a possible D gene (5 bases). Germline V CDR1 and CDR2: SGDLS, YYNGEE. Trimming pared 3 bases from V and 8 bases from J, leaving 9 bases between. There are 13 residues in the CDR3.

This rearrangement joins TRBV7-3 to TRBJ2-2; perhaps TRBD1 as D (5 bases). The CDR3 is 14 residues long. Germline V gene sequence: CDR1 SGHTA, CDR2 FQGTGA. Trimming left V 1 base short and J 4 bases short, with 7 bases between. In nucleotides, the CDR3 is TGTGCCAGCAGCTTAATTAGGGGCACCGGGGAGCTGTTTTTT. This codes for CASSLIRGTGELFF. Full variable domain (remainder filled in from reference TRBV7-3 and TRBJ2-2): GAGVSQTPSNKVTEKGKYVELRCDPISGHTALYWYRQSLGQGPEFLIYFQGTGAADDSGLPNDRFFAVRPEGSVSTLKIQRTERGDSAVYLCASSLIRGTGELFFGEGSRLTVL.

There are a few counts of this clonotype. The chain is built from TRBV5-1 and TRBJ1-2, with unresolved D. Germline V gene lookup returns CDR1 SGHRS and CDR2 YFSETQ. V gave up 4 bases and J gave up 4 bases, with 11 bases separating them. The CDR3 is made up of 13 amino acids. DNA for the CDR3: TGCGCCAGCAGCCCGGACGGCGCCTATGGCTACACCTTC. This translates into CASSPDGAYGYTF.

V is TRBV29-1 and J is TRBJ1-2; TRBD1 is a possible D gene (6 bases). Germline CDR1 and CDR2: SQVTM and ANQGSEA. The CDR3 sequence is 13 residues long. Trimming left V 6 bases short and J 2 bases short, with 13 bases between. The CDR3 loop reads CSVLRDTNYGYTF. For the CDR3, the DNA is TGCAGCGTCCTCCGGGACACCAACTATGGCTACACCTTC.

The CDR3 DNA reads as TGTGCCAGCAGAGAAACCGGGACAGGGTCCGAGCAGTACTTC. This codes for CASRETGTGSEQYF. The chain joins TRBV12-3 or TRBV12-4 to TRBJ2-7, with 9 bases matching TRBD1. The trim removed 6 bases at V and 6 bases at J, leaving 9 bases unmatched. CDR3 length equals 14 residues.